A single sample gave rise to the 2 T cell receptor beta chains below, sequenced in a study of monozygotic twins with inflammatory bowel disease. TCRdb reanalyzed the 5' RACE reads, giving one entry per CDR3 protein sequence and no DNA. This table lists about 110,000 distinct CDR3 sequences. Source material: blood. The source of these receptors is a human donor with ulcerative colitis or Crohn's disease, or a healthy co-twin of an affected twin (not recorded which).

The chain uses TRBV20-1 and TRBJ2-1; TCRdb lists TRBD1, though no DNA is available to test this call. The CDR3 runs to 15 residues. CDR1 and CDR2 from the germline V gene are DFQATT and SNEGSKA (reference sequence). The CDR3 loop is CSARGMTAPGNEQFF.

The J gene is TRBJ2-1, the V gene TRBV27; TCRdb's assignment of TRBD2 cannot be checked, as there is no DNA. Germline-derived CDR1 and CDR2 are MNHEY and SMNVEV (reference sequence). The CDR3 extends over 14 amino acids. The CDR3 is CASRDYLIDGEQFF.